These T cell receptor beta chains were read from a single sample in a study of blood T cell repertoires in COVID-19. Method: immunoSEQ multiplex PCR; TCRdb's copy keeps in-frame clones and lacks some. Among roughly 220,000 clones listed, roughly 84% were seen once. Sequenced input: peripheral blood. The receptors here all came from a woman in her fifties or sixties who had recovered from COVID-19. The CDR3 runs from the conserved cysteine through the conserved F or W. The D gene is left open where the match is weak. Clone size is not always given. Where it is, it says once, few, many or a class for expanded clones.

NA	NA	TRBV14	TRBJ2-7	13	CASSKGPLYEQYF	TGTGCCAGCAGCAAGGGGCCCCTATACGAGCAGTACTTC
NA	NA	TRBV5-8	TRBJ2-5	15	CASSLGGVNQETQYF	TGTGCCAGCAGCTTGGGGGGAGTAAACCAAGAGACCCAGTACTTC
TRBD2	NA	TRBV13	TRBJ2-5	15	CASSLGTSGQETQYF	TGTGCCAGCAGCTTAGGCACTAGCGGCCAAGAGACCCAGTACTTC
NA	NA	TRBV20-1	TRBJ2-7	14	CSASPAPGHYEQYF	TGCAGTGCTAGTCCGGCCCCAGGCCACTACGAGCAGTACTTC
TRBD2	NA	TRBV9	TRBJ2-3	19	CASSVEMGHGLEGTDTQYF	TGTGCCAGCAGCGTAGAGATGGGGCATGGACTAGAGGGCACAGATACGCAGTATTTT
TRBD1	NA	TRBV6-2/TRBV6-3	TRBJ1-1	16	CASSPGQGRINTEAFF	TGTGCCAGCAGCCCGGGACAGGGGAGGATCAACACTGAAGCTTTCTTT
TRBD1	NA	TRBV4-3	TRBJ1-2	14	CASSQDRANYGYTF	TGCGCCAGCAGCCAGGACAGGGCTAACTATGGCTACACCTTC
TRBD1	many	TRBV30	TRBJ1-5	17	CACNPGQSPYSNQPQHF	TGTGCCTGTAACCCGGGACAGAGCCCTTATAGCAATCAGCCCCAGCATTTT
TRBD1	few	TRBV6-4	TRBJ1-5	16	CASSDGTDDSNQPQHF	TGTGCCAGCAGTGACGGGACAGACGATAGCAATCAGCCCCAGCATTTT
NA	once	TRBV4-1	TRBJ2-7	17	CASSQDSYALTRGEQYF	TGCGCCAGCAGCCAAGATTCCTATGCACTGACAAGGGGGGAGCAGTACTTC
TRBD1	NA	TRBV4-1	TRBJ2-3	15	CASSQVGTGLDTQYF	TGCGCCAGCAGCCAAGTTGGGACAGGTCTAGATACGCAGTATTTT
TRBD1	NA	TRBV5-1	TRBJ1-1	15	CASSFGTGGLTEAFF	TGCGCCAGCAGCTTTGGGACAGGGGGCTTGACTGAAGCTTTCTTT
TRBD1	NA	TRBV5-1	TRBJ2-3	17	CASSWGQAERDTDTQYF	TGCGCCAGCAGCTGGGGACAGGCCGAAAGGGACACAGATACGCAGTATTTT
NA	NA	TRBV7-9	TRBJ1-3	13	CASTRAGGNTIYF	TGTGCCAGCACAAGGGCGGGGGGAAACACCATATATTTT
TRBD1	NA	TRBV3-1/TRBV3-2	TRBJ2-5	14	CASSRQGVIETQYF	TGTGCCAGCAGTCGACAGGGGGTAATAGAGACCCAGTACTTC